The 25 T cell receptor beta chains below were found in one sample sequenced in a study of blood T cell repertoires in COVID-19. Repertoires were generated with immunoSEQ multiplex PCR, while TCRdb's copy carries only in-frame clones and drops some. Among about 120,000 clones listed, more than 80% were seen once. The sequenced material came from peripheral blood. The receptors were sampled from a human donor in a cohort sampled during active COVID-19.

J is TRBJ1-5 and V is TRBV6-2 or TRBV6-3; 12 bases agree with TRBD1. This CDR3 has 17 residues. Germline assignment: CDR1 MNHEY and CDR2 SVGEGT. J gave up 3 bases and V 5 bases, and 8 bases lay outside the gene matches. The CDR3 DNA reads TGTGCCAGCAGTCATGGGACAGGGGGCGCGGACAATCAGCCCCAGCATTTT. Translation gives CASSHGTGGADNQPQHF.

The chain employs TRBV7-3 and TRBJ2-2; 9 bases match TRBD2. Trimming removed 6 bases from V and 1 base from J; junction bases left unmatched: 15. The CDR3 sequence is 19 residues long. CDR1 is SGHTA and CDR2 is FQGTGA in the germline V gene. CDR3 nucleotide sequence: TGTGCCAGCAGTCAAGTAGGGAGGGCTAGCGGGAAGAACACCGGGGAGCTGTTTTTT. The encoded protein is CASSQVGRASGKNTGELFF.

This clone was detected only a few times. The rearrangement joins TRBV6-5 to TRBJ2-7, with 7 bases lining up with TRBD2. V lost 6 bases and J lost 6; bases outside the gene matches: 11. This CDR3 is built from 14 residues. Per the germline V gene, CDR1 is MNHEY and CDR2 is SVGAGI. The CDR3 DNA reads TGTGCCAGCAGCCGGACTAGTCTCAACAGCGAGCAGTACTTC. Protein product: CASSRTSLNSEQYF.

The genes are TRBV5-4 and TRBJ2-7, with a tentative D call TRBD2 (6 bases). With 5 bases removed from V and 4 bases from J, the gap between germline ends came to 16 bases. The CDR3 extends over 14 amino acids. Germline V gene data show CDR1 as SGHNT and CDR2 as YYREEE (reference sequence). The CDR3 loop reads CASRSWGGKYEQYF. In nucleotides, the CDR3 is TGTGCCAGCAGATCATGGGGCGGGAAGTACGAGCAGTACTTC.

This chain links TRBV7-2 with TRBJ1-1; possibly TRBD1 for D (5 bases). Germline loops: CDR1 SGHTA, CDR2 FQGNSA. The CDR3 extends over 14 amino acids. Trimming cost V 5 bases and J 0 bases, with 10 bases left between them. CDR3 sequence (DNA): TGTGCCAGCAGCGCGGGACGGTTGAACACTGAAGCTTTCTTT. Translating it yields CASSAGRLNTEAFF.

V gene TRBV7-2 combines with J gene TRBJ1-5; D gene uncertain. The CDR3 has 14 residues. Per germline, CDR1 SGHTA and CDR2 FQGNSA. Trimming stripped 5 bases from V and 0 bases from J, with 8 bases between. CDR3 region: CASSNQNSNQPQHF. CDR3 nucleotides: TGTGCCAGCAGCAATCAAAATAGCAATCAGCCCCAGCATTTT.

The chain carries TRBV6-2 or TRBV6-3 and TRBJ2-5; perhaps TRBD1 as D (5 bases). This CDR3 comprises 13 residues. Germline loops: CDR1 MNHEY, CDR2 SVGEGT. V was pared by 6 bases and J by 1 base, with 9 bases between. CDR3 residues: CASSRQIQETQYF. The CDR3 DNA is TGTGCCAGCAGCCGACAGATCCAAGAGACCCAGTACTTC.

This clone appeared a single time. This chain uses TRBV4-1 with TRBJ1-6; TRBD1 agrees at 7 bases. V dropped 4 bases and J dropped 5; count of bases not matched to a gene: 5. Per the germline V gene, CDR1 is MGHRA and CDR2 is YSYEKL. The CDR3 is made up of 15 amino acids. The CDR3 DNA sequence: TGCGCCAGCAGCCGATTCGGGACAGATAATTCACCCCTCCACTTT. It encodes CASSRFGTDNSPLHF.

The chain has TRBV5-1 and TRBJ2-2, with 9 bases matching TRBD2. Germline lookup yields CDR1 SGHRS and CDR2 YFSETQ. There are 18 residues in the CDR3. V was clipped by 1 base and J by 2 bases; unmatched bases: 9. CDR3 nucleotide sequence: TGCGCCAGCAGCTTGAGGGTTTCGGGACTAGCCAACACCGGGGAGCTGTTTTTT. Protein product: CASSLRVSGLANTGELFF.

The chain carries TRBV18 and TRBJ2-5; 8 bases align to TRBD2. This CDR3 is built from 15 residues. After removal of 4 bases from V and 4 bases from J, the junction contained 8 bases not matched to a gene. Germline-derived CDR1 and CDR2 are KGHSH and LQKENI. CDR3 bases: TGTGCCAGCTCACGAGGACTAGCTCGCGGAGAGACCCAGTACTTC. It specifies CASSRGLARGETQYF.

V usage is TRBV18 and J usage is TRBJ1-1; no clear D gene. Germline lookup yields CDR1 KGHSH and CDR2 LQKENI. The CDR3 sequence is 14 residues long. V lost 2 bases and J lost 5, with 12 bases in between. The CDR3 DNA reads as TGTGCCAGCTCACCATCGACTAAAATAACTGAAGCTTTCTTT. Protein sequence: CASSPSTKITEAFF.

The J gene is TRBJ2-6, the V gene TRBV11-3, with TRBD2 as a possible D gene (5 bases). The CDR3 loop spans 16 amino acids. Trimming pared 0 bases from V and 5 bases from J, leaving 11 bases between. Germline loops: CDR1 SGHNT, CDR2 YENEEA. CDR3 region: CASSLERGIWANVLTF. CDR3 DNA: TGTGCCAGCAGCTTAGAACGGGGAATCTGGGCCAACGTCCTGACTTTC. The whole variable domain, filled in from reference TRBV11-3 and TRBJ2-6, reads EAGVVQSPRYKIIEKKQPVAFWCNPISGHNTLYWYLQNLGQGPELLIRYENEEAVDDSQLPKDRFSAERLKGVDSTLKIQPAELGDSAVYLCASSLERGIWANVLTFGAGSRLTVL.

The chain links TRBV5-1 to TRBJ1-1; 8 bases line up with TRBD1. This CDR3 comprises 14 residues. Germline loops: CDR1 SGHRS, CDR2 YFSETQ. The ends lost 4 bases at V and 7 bases at J; junction bases unmatched: 9. CDR3 coding DNA: TGCGCCAGCAGCATCCAGCAGGGGGCGAATGAAGCTTTCTTT. It is translated as CASSIQQGANEAFF.

This clone was recorded a few times. The rearrangement links TRBV9 to TRBJ1-4; D might be TRBD1 (6 bases). Germline V lookup: CDR1 SGDLS, CDR2 YYNGEE. The V gene lost 4 bases and the J gene lost 7 bases, with 17 bases spanning the gap. The CDR3 covers 15 residues. DNA of the CDR3: TGTGCCAGCAGCACGGAAGCAGGGGAGGGTGAAAAACTGTTTTTT. The encoded protein is CASSTEAGEGEKLFF.

The count of this clone is one. V is TRBV9 and J is TRBJ1-2; tentative D call: TRBD1 (6 bases). This CDR3 contains 18 residues. Germline V gene lookup returns CDR1 SGDLS and CDR2 YYNGEE. Deletions cut 3 bases from V and 6 bases from J, with 27 bases between. CDR3 DNA sequence: TGTGCCAGCAGCGGCGGCCGGGACATTCCTTCGCCTATGAATGGCTACACCTTC. It is translated as CASSGGRDIPSPMNGYTF.

The J gene is TRBJ1-2, the V gene TRBV28, with TRBD1 as a possible D gene (6 bases). The CDR3 length is 13 residues. Trimming shortened V by 2 bases and J by 7 bases, and 11 bases separated the two germline ends. Per the germline V gene, CDR1 is MDHEN and CDR2 is SYDVKM. The CDR3 protein is CASSLGGRGGYTF. Here the CDR3 DNA reads TGTGCCAGCAGTTTAGGGGGCAGGGGTGGCTACACCTTC.

This clone was counted a single time. This chain connects TRBV30 to TRBJ2-7; D is perhaps TRBD2 (6 bases). Per the germline V gene, CDR1 is GTSNPN and CDR2 is SVGIG (reference sequence). V was shortened by 4 bases and J by 3 bases, with 10 bases between the two germline ends. The CDR3 runs to 12 residues. CDR3 coding DNA: TGTGCCTGGAACGGGGGAAACTACGAGCAGTACTTC. Its translation: CAWNGGNYEQYF. Variable domain in full (rest from reference TRBV30 and TRBJ2-7): SQTIHQWPATLVQPVGSPLSLECTVEGTSNPNLYWYRQAAGRGLQLLFYSVGIGQISSEVPQNLSASRPQDRQFILSSKKLLLSDSGFYLCAWNGGNYEQYFGPGTRLTVT.

The sample holds one count of this clone. V usage is TRBV7-9 and J usage is TRBJ1-4, with TRBD1 matching over 9 bases. Per germline, CDR1 SEHNR and CDR2 FQNEAQ (reference sequence). J was trimmed by 5 bases and V by 1 base; bases with no gene match: 5. The CDR3 totals 16 residues. The CDR3 loop reads CASSLVIGTGNEKLFF. DNA of the CDR3: TGTGCCAGCAGCTTAGTAATTGGGACAGGGAATGAAAAACTGTTTTTT. Together with reference TRBV7-9 and TRBJ1-4, the CDR3 gives the full variable domain: DTGVSQNPRHKITKRGQNVTFRCDPISEHNRLYWYRQTLGQGPEFLTYFQNEAQLEKSRLLSDRFSAERPKGSFSTLEIQRTEQGDSAMYLCASSLVIGTGNEKLFFGSGTQLSVL.

The chain is built from TRBV6-5 and TRBJ2-7, with a possible D match to TRBD2 (6 bases). The CDR3 runs to 12 residues. CDR1 and CDR2 from the germline V gene are MNHEY and SVGAGI. Deletions cut 11 bases from V and 1 base from J, with 12 bases between. CDR3 bases: TGTGCCGTCGGGGAGGTGTCCTACGAGCAGTACTTC. Translating it yields CAVGEVSYEQYF.

This rearrangement joins TRBV19 to TRBJ2-2, with D maybe TRBD1 (5 bases). The CDR3 loop spans 16 amino acids. Germline V gene sequence: CDR1 LNHDA, CDR2 SQIVND (reference sequence). The ends were cut back, 3 bases at V and 0 bases at J, with 11 bases in the middle. Here the CDR3 reads CASSITTRANTGELFF. CDR3 nucleotide sequence: TGTGCCAGTAGTATTACTACCAGGGCGAACACCGGGGAGCTGTTTTTT.

The gene calls are TRBV6-5 and TRBJ1-2, with unresolved D. Trimming took 0 bases from V and 2 from J, leaving 10 bases between them. The germline V gene has CDR1 MNHEY and CDR2 SVGAGI. The CDR3 sequence is 15 residues long. The CDR3 coding sequence is TGTGCCAGCAGTTACTCTGAGGGCGGAAACTATGGCTACACCTTC. Its protein product is CASSYSEGGNYGYTF.

This clone was counted once. V and J are TRBV27 and TRBJ1-5; TRBD1 matches at 7 bases. CDR1 and CDR2 from the germline V gene are MNHEY and SMNVEV (reference sequence). The V and J ends lost 5 bases and 6 bases, in that order; junction bases with no gene match: 7. The CDR3 contains 14 residues. The CDR3 is CASSQLRDSQPQHF. In DNA form, the CDR3 reads TGTGCCAGCAGTCAACTCCGGGACAGTCAGCCCCAGCATTTT.

This chain links TRBV30 with TRBJ2-7; 7 nucleotides agree with TRBD1. The CDR3 has 12 amino acids. Germline lookup yields CDR1 GTSNPN and CDR2 SVGIG (reference sequence). V lost 1 base to trimming and J lost 6 bases; unmatched junction nucleotides: 3. CDR3 in amino acids: CAWSGNRGEQYF. The CDR3 bases are TGTGCCTGGAGTGGCAACAGGGGCGAGCAGTACTTC.

This clone showed up just once. The J gene is TRBJ2-3, the V gene TRBV5-1; 7 bases are a match to TRBD1. The CDR3 consists of 16 residues. CDR1 is SGHRS, CDR2 YFSETQ, per germline. The V and J ends lost 4 bases and 4 bases, in that order; junction bases with no gene match: 12. CDR3 loop: CASSKRTGGFSDTQYF. In DNA, the CDR3 is TGCGCCAGCAGCAAAAGGACAGGTGGTTTTTCAGATACGCAGTATTTT.

V is TRBV19 and J is TRBJ2-1, with 10 bases fitting TRBD2. The CDR3 runs 13 residues. Unmatched junction bases numbered 4, after V lost 7 bases and J lost 7 bases. CDR1 is LNHDA and CDR2 is SQIVND in the germline V gene (reference sequence). Here the CDR3 reads CASMASGRNEQFF. CDR3 DNA: TGTGCCAGTATGGCTAGCGGGAGAAATGAGCAGTTCTTC.